This passage covers 27 T cell receptor beta chains from one sample sequenced in a study of shared clonotypes between healthy human individuals. Assay: immunoSEQ multiplex PCR; the TCRdb copy retains only in-frame clones and omits some. The sample lists 2.3 million or so clones, 90% to 95% occurring once. Sequencing input: naive CD4+ T cells from PBMCs. The subset was: CD45RA+ positively selected. These receptors came from a man aged 18-30 years in good health. Some clones in this sample may be carry-over from other donors' samples.

The chain joins TRBV5-4 to TRBJ1-2; perhaps TRBD1 as D (5 bases). This CDR3 comprises 14 residues. V was cut by 0 bases and J by 8 bases, with 14 bases left in between. Germline assignment: CDR1 SGHNT and CDR2 YYREEE (reference sequence). CDR3 sequence (DNA): TGTGCCAGCAGCTTGGACGTCCAGGGATGGGGCTACACCTTC. Translation: CASSLDVQGWGYTF.

The chain has TRBV7-5 and TRBJ1-1; the D segment call TRBD1 is taken from the table without a DNA check. TRBV7-5 is recorded as a pseudogene. This CDR3 contains 16 residues. DNA for the CDR3: TGTGCCAGAAGCCCCCGACGGGGACAGATGAACACTGAAGCTTTCTTT. Encoded protein: CARSPRRGQMNTEAFF.

With regard to this clone: The identical CDR3 is also encoded by other nucleotide sequences in the sample. This rearrangement joins TRBV9 to TRBJ2-3; D unresolved. CDR1 and CDR2 from the germline V gene are SGDLS and YYNGEE. The CDR3 consists of 12 residues. Trimming took 3 bases from V and 1 from J, leaving 3 bases between them. CDR3: CASSDRTDTQYF. DNA of the CDR3: TGTGCCAGCAGCGACCGCACAGATACGCAGTATTTT.

The V and J genes are TRBV5-5 and TRBJ1-3; 9 bases line up with TRBD1. The V and J ends lost 2 bases and 3 bases, in that order; junction bases with no gene match: 6. The CDR3 runs 16 residues. The germline V gene encodes CDR1 SGHKS and CDR2 YYEKEE (reference sequence). The CDR3 sequence is CASSLAGQGFGNTIYF. In DNA, the CDR3 is TGTGCCAGCAGCTTAGCGGGACAGGGTTTTGGAAACACCATATATTTT.

This rearrangement joins TRBV7-3 to TRBJ2-1, with D tentatively TRBD2 (6 bases). Germline CDR1 SGHTA, CDR2 FQGTGA. The CDR3 has 15 residues. V gave up 5 bases and J gave up 15 bases, with 26 bases separating them. The CDR3 DNA sequence: TGTGCCAGCAGCCCAACCGGGACTCAACCCCACCTACGGTTCTTC. Residues: CASSPTGTQPHLRFF.

The V call is TRBV14, the J call TRBJ1-3; TRBD1 agrees at 9 bases. V shed 1 base and J 0 bases; nucleotides not matched to a gene: 13. The CDR3 runs to 20 residues. Germline V gene data show CDR1 as SGHDN and CDR2 as FVKESK. Written as DNA, the CDR3 is TGTGCCAGCAGCCAAGCTACCGGGACAGGGCCTTATTACTCTGGAAACACCATATATTTT. Amino acids: CASSQATGTGPYYSGNTIYF.

This chain links TRBV7-2 with TRBJ2-7, with D possibly being TRBD2 (6 bases). Trimming pared 0 bases from V and 2 bases from J, leaving 11 bases between. CDR1 SGHTA and CDR2 FQGNSA come from the germline V gene. This CDR3 has 15 amino acids. The CDR3 sequence is CASSLAMSGAYEQYF. The CDR3 DNA follows: TGTGCCAGCAGCTTAGCGATGTCGGGGGCCTACGAGCAGTACTTC.

In its sample, this clone was seen a few times. The chain's CDR3 is CASSGVAETSYEQYF. The CDR3 DNA sequence: TGTGCCAGCAGTGGGGTAGCGGAAACCTCCTACGAGCAGTACTTC. V is TRBV6-1 and J is TRBJ2-7, with D maybe TRBD2 (6 bases). V lost 4 bases to trimming and J lost 0 bases, with 13 bases between them. This CDR3 comprises 15 residues. The germline V gene encodes CDR1 MNHNS and CDR2 SASEGT.

The chain couples TRBV6-4 to TRBJ2-3; no clear D. The CDR3 covers 14 residues. Germline CDR1 MRHNA, CDR2 SNTAGT. V was trimmed by 2 bases and J by 4 bases, leaving 10 bases between them. The CDR3 loop reads CASSDGSRPDTQYF. As DNA, the CDR3 is TGTGCCAGCAGTGACGGATCTAGGCCAGATACGCAGTATTTT.

V and J are TRBV5-1 and TRBJ1-1; D gene unclear. CDR1 and CDR2 (germline): SGHRS, YFSETQ. The length of the CDR3 is 14 residues. The V end was cut by 4 bases, the J end by 2 bases, with 12 bases between. CDR3 nucleotides: TGCGCCAGCAGCCCCTTGGGTTATAACACTGAAGCTTTCTTT. Its protein product is CASSPLGYNTEAFF.

The chain recombines TRBV27 with TRBJ1-2; D unclear. The germline V and J ends were trimmed by 3 bases and 7 bases, with 18 bases remaining between them. There are 15 residues in the CDR3. The germline gives CDR1 MNHEY, CDR2 SMNVEV (reference sequence). CDR3 bases: TGTGCCAGCAGTTTTAAAATAGACGTGGCATCTGGCTACACCTTC. It yields the protein CASSFKIDVASGYTF.

This clone was seen only a few times. This rearrangement joins TRBV11-2 to TRBJ1-1; 8 bases match TRBD1. The J segment lost 7 bases and the V segment lost 5 bases, leaving 6 bases of the junction unmatched. The germline V gene has CDR1 SGHAT and CDR2 FQNNGV. The CDR3 sequence is 13 residues long. The CDR3 DNA reads as TGTGCCAGCAGCCCGACAGGGGTAATTGAAGCTTTCTTT. Protein product: CASSPTGVIEAFF.

The V call is TRBV2, the J call TRBJ2-2; D perhaps matches TRBD1 (6 bases). The CDR3 is made up of 13 amino acids. Germline CDR1 SNHLY, CDR2 FYNNEI. V lost 6 bases to trimming and J lost 6 bases, with 11 bases between them. This CDR3 is CASRISGAGELFF. CDR3 nucleotide sequence: TGTGCCAGCAGAATTTCAGGGGCCGGGGAGCTGTTTTTT.

Here the CDR3 reads CASSFNRGGNQPQHF. The CDR3 region has the DNA TGTGCCAGCAGTTTTAACAGGGGAGGGAATCAGCCCCAGCATTTT. The J gene is TRBJ1-5, the V gene TRBV6-5; 7 bases match TRBD1. The CDR3 covers 15 residues. V lost 4 bases to trimming and J lost 4 bases; unmatched junction nucleotides: 7. CDR1 and CDR2 (germline): MNHEY, SVGAGI.

This chain uses TRBV7-8 with TRBJ2-7, with 8 bases that match TRBD2. This CDR3 has 16 residues. The V segment lost 4 bases and the J segment 6 bases; nucleotides outside the gene matches: 14. The germline V gene has CDR1 SGHVS and CDR2 FQNEAQ. The CDR3 region is CASSSPRASGLGEQYF. The CDR3 DNA reads as TGTGCCAGCAGCTCCCCGCGAGCTAGCGGGCTTGGCGAGCAGTACTTC.

CDR3 coding DNA: TGCGCCAGCAACTCCGGGACTAGCGGGACCAATGAGCAGTTCTTC. Translated, it gives CASNSGTSGTNEQFF. This chain links TRBV5-1 with TRBJ2-1; 13 bases line up with TRBD2. The length of the CDR3 is 15 residues. The trim removed 6 bases at V and 6 bases at J, leaving 6 bases unmatched. From germline, CDR1 is SGHRS and CDR2 YFSETQ.

The chain couples TRBV4-2 to TRBJ2-3; a weak D match, TRBD2 (6 bases). Germline loops: CDR1 LGHNA, CDR2 YNFKEQ. This CDR3 region has 14 residues. V dropped 2 bases and J dropped 3 bases, with 9 bases sitting between them. CDR3 sequence (DNA): TGTGCCAGCAGCCAAAGGGACTTGACAGATACGCAGTATTTT. Its protein product is CASSQRDLTDTQYF.

CDR3 protein: CASSQGSLGPSSYNEQFF. The CDR3 DNA reads as TGCGCCAGCAGCCAAGGGTCTTTGGGCCCGAGCTCCTACAATGAGCAGTTCTTC. The chain is built from TRBV4-1 and TRBJ2-1; D gene unclear. Germline V gene data show CDR1 as MGHRA and CDR2 as YSYEKL. The germline V and J ends were trimmed by 1 base and 0 bases, with 16 bases remaining between them. The CDR3 has 18 amino acids.

This chain connects TRBV5-1 to TRBJ2-7, with 7 bases aligning to TRBD2. J lost 5 bases, V lost 6 bases, and 11 bases had no gene match. The CDR3 is 14 amino acids. Germline loops: CDR1 SGHRS, CDR2 YFSETQ. The CDR3 loop reads CASKGIPSGDEQYF. DNA for the CDR3: TGCGCCAGCAAGGGTATTCCTAGCGGTGACGAGCAGTACTTC.

The J gene is TRBJ2-1, the V gene TRBV28; possibly TRBD2 for D (8 bases). V was clipped by 4 bases and J by 13 bases, with 23 bases between them. The CDR3 is made up of 15 amino acids. Germline lookup yields CDR1 MDHEN and CDR2 SYDVKM. The CDR3 DNA reads TGTGCCAGCAGTTACGGCAGGGGGTCTCTAGCGGGTCAGTTCTTC. Its translation: CASSYGRGSLAGQFF. The full variable domain, with the rest looked up from reference TRBV28 and TRBJ2-1, is DVKVTQSSRYLVKRTGEKVFLECVQDMDHENMFWYRQDPGLGLRLIYFSYDVKMKEKGDIPEGYSVSREKKERFSLILESASTNQTSMYLCASSYGRGSLAGQFFGPGTRLTVL.

Notes on this clone: Other nucleotide sequences from this sample produce the same CDR3. The chain uses TRBV5-1 and TRBJ1-4, with no clear D. V lost 2 bases and J lost 4, with 6 bases in between. The CDR3 sequence is 13 residues long. Germline CDR1 and CDR2: SGHRS and YFSETQ. The CDR3 is CASSFGNNEKLFF. Here the CDR3 DNA reads TGCGCCAGCAGCTTCGGGAATAATGAAAAACTGTTTTTT.

The genes are TRBV15 and TRBJ2-5; possibly TRBD1 for D (6 bases). V was cut by 7 bases and J by 4 bases, with 16 bases left in between. The CDR3 has 14 residues. CDR1 is LNHNV, CDR2 YYDKDF, per germline (reference sequence). The CDR3 DNA sequence: TGTGCCACCAAACCTGAGGGGGTAGGAGAGACCCAGTACTTC. Amino acid sequence: CATKPEGVGETQYF. The full variable domain, in which reference TRBV15 and TRBJ2-5 provide the parts outside the CDR3, is DAMVIQNPRYQVTQFGKPVTLSCSQTLNHNVMYWYQQKSSQAPKLLFHYYDKDFNNEADTPDNFQSRRPNTSFCFLDIRSPGLGDTAMYLCATKPEGVGETQYFGPGTRLLVL.

This chain uses TRBV28 with TRBJ2-5, with 11 nucleotides matching TRBD2. Germline CDR1 reads MDHEN; CDR2 reads SYDVKM. The CDR3 is 16 residues long. The V gene end was trimmed by 4 bases and the J gene end by 5 bases; junction bases not matched to a gene: 9. CDR3 loop: CASSSQSTSGTETQYF. CDR3 in DNA: TGTGCCAGCAGTTCCCAATCGACTAGCGGGACGGAGACCCAGTACTTC.

The rearrangement joins TRBV28 to TRBJ2-7; 16 bases are shared with TRBD2. With 6 bases clipped from V and 12 bases from J, the junction kept 11 bases outside the gene matches. Per germline, CDR1 MDHEN and CDR2 SYDVKM. This CDR3 has 15 amino acids. CDR3 loop: CASSSATGLAGGGYF. CDR3 DNA sequence: TGTGCCAGCAGCTCCGCAACGGGACTAGCGGGAGGGGGGTACTTC.

V and J are TRBV7-2 and TRBJ1-3, with TRBD1 as a possible D gene (5 bases). Germline-derived CDR1 and CDR2 are SGHTA and FQGNSA. Trimming took off 0 bases at V and 5 bases at J, with 14 bases between the two ends. This CDR3 spans 16 amino acids. CDR3 bases: TGTGCCAGCAGCTTAGCGGCAGGGCCGACCCGAAACACCATATATTTT. Translating gives CASSLAAGPTRNTIYF.

The DNA for the CDR3 is TGTGCCAGCAGTTTATGGGCGTTCGAGCAGTACTTC. Translation: CASSLWAFEQYF. The chain links TRBV28 to TRBJ2-7; no reliable D call. Germline V gene sequence: CDR1 MDHEN, CDR2 SYDVKM. The CDR3 runs 12 residues. V was clipped by 0 bases and J by 6 bases, with 6 bases between them.

This rearrangement joins TRBV4-3 to TRBJ1-3; D is ambiguous. CDR3 length: 14 amino acids. CDR1 is LGHNA, CDR2 YSLEER, per germline. Trimming stripped 4 bases from V and 0 bases from J, with 7 bases between. The CDR3 DNA reads as TGCGCCAGCAGCCCCGGACGCTCTGGAAACACCATATATTTT. Its translation: CASSPGRSGNTIYF.